The clone carrying this T cell receptor (beta chain) was seen a single time. Its matching antigen is unknown. The method was immunoSEQ multiplex PCR; TCRdb's version includes in-frame clones alone and lacks a portion of them. The sample holds about 30,000 clones, about 90% seen once. These data come from a study of lymphopenia after photon versus proton radiotherapy. General study results and limits: Larger post-nadir TCR diversity loss correlated inversely with survival in deceased patients.

The sequence derives from a woman aged 45-65 years with pancreatic cancer. The starting material was peripheral blood, obtained from a patient treated with photon-based radiotherapy.

The CDR3 nucleotides read TGTGCCAGCAGCTTAAGACAGGGCCCCGTTATTGGGCAGTTCTTC. The encoded protein is CASSLRQGPVIGQFF. The chain carries TRBV11-2 and TRBJ2-1, with 7 positions matching TRBD1. Germline CDR1 is SGHAT and CDR2 is FQNNGV. V shed 2 bases, J shed 12 bases, and the junction held 13 bases outside the gene matches. This CDR3 spans 15 amino acids.